Presented here are 10 T cell receptor beta chains from one specimen sequenced in a study of regulatory T cells in long-lasting Graves disease. Described time point: newly diagnosed GD, antithyroid drugs for less than 3 months. RNA isolated from PBMCs was used to make the TCR library. HTBI primers from iRepertoire and Arm-PCR of CDR3 regions yielded the TCR beta libraries. TCRdb ran MiXCR on the multiplex PCR reads and lists one entry per CDR3 protein. The table includes hundreds of thousands of distinct CDR3 sequences, around an eighth detected once. This sample also belongs to another study, concerning T cells in Graves' hyperthyroidism and ophthalmopathy.

This specimen consisted of peripheral blood mononuclear cells (PBMCs), obtained at new diagnosis, from a patient treated with antithyroid drugs. Source of these receptors: a young man with Graves disease.

This clonotype was detected ten times or more. The rearrangement joins TRBV6-2 or TRBV6-3 to TRBJ2-7; 10 nucleotides agree with TRBD2. CDR3 size: 15 residues. V shed 4 bases and J 1 base; nucleotides not matched to a gene: 4. The V gene's germline CDR1 is MNHEY and CDR2 SVGEGT. The CDR3 coding sequence is TGTGCCAGCAGTTTTTCTAGCGGGGGTTCCTACGAGCAGTACTTC. Translated: CASSFSSGGSYEQYF.

This chain uses TRBV5-1 with TRBJ2-2; 9 positions match TRBD2. CDR3 length: 17 residues. J lost 5 bases, V lost 3 bases, and 11 bases had no gene match. Germline assignment: CDR1 SGHRS and CDR2 YFSETQ. CDR3: CASSYNSGRRRTGELFF. In DNA form, the CDR3 reads TGCGCCAGCAGCTATAATAGCGGGAGAAGGAGGACCGGGGAGCTGTTTTTT.

The chain is built from TRBV28 and TRBJ1-3; unclear D gene. This CDR3 is built from 14 residues. Trimming cost V 5 bases and J 2 bases, with 10 bases left between them. Germline V gene lookup returns CDR1 MDHEN and CDR2 SYDVKM. The CDR3 bases are TGTGCCAGCAGTGCTCAGGTGCCTGGAAACACCATATATTTT. This encodes CASSAQVPGNTIYF.

V is TRBV12-3 or TRBV12-4 and J is TRBJ1-5; TRBD1 agrees at 7 bases. The ends lost 3 bases at V and 2 bases at J; junction bases unmatched: 4. This CDR3 contains 15 residues. The CDR3 DNA reads TGTGCCAGCAGTTTCACGGACAGGCGCAATCAGCCCCAGCATTTT. Amino acids: CASSFTDRRNQPQHF.

With respect to this clonotype: It may be a read error: a sequence one base away is much more abundant. Because the CDR3 is missing its conserved closing phenylalanine or tryptophan, this is likely a read error. This chain links TRBV27 with TRBJ2-2; 16 bases fit TRBD2. CDR1 and CDR2 from the germline V gene are MNHEY and SMNVEV (reference sequence). CDR3 length equals 20 residues. J gave up 5 bases and V 3 bases, and 12 bases lay outside the gene matches. CDR3 sequence (DNA): TGTGCCAGCAGTTTCCGTTGGGGACTAGCGGGAGGGCCGGAAACCGGGGAGCTGTTTTTG. Amino acids: CASSFRWGLAGGPETGELFL.

This clonotype was found many times. The V call is TRBV2, the J call TRBJ2-5; the match to TRBD2 covers 9 bases. This CDR3 has 14 amino acids. V dropped 4 bases and J dropped 5; count of bases not matched to a gene: 5. Germline assignment: CDR1 SNHLY and CDR2 FYNNEI. The CDR3 DNA sequence: TGTGCCAGCAGTGTGAGGCGGGAGGGGGAGACCCAGTACTTC. The encoded protein is CASSVRREGETQYF.

The rearrangement uses TRBV19 and TRBJ2-1; TRBD1 might be the D (6 bases). Between the trimmed V and J ends, which lost 5 bases and 2 bases, there was a span of 16 bases. CDR1 and CDR2 (germline): LNHDA, SQIVND (reference sequence). The CDR3 loop spans 16 amino acids. In DNA, the CDR3 is TGTGCCAGTAGTCCCCGAGCCGAGGGGGCCTACAATGAGCAGTTCTTC. This translates into CASSPRAEGAYNEQFF. The whole variable domain, filled in from reference TRBV19 and TRBJ2-1, reads DGGITQSPKYLFRKEGQNVTLSCEQNLNHDAMYWYRQDPGQGLRLIYYSQIVNDFQKGDIAEGYSVSREKKESFPLTVTSAQKNPTAFYLCASSPRAEGAYNEQFFGPGTRLTVL.

CDR3 region: CASSVGADLANSPLHF. The CDR3 DNA follows: TGTGCCAGCAGCGTAGGGGCCGATCTCGCCAATTCACCCCTCCACTTT. The J gene is TRBJ1-6, the V gene TRBV9; D gene ambiguous. With 0 bases removed from V and 7 bases from J, the gap between germline ends came to 14 bases. CDR3 length equals 16 residues. Per germline, CDR1 SGDLS and CDR2 YYNGEE.

This clonotype occurred many times. J is TRBJ2-4 and V is TRBV5-8; 9 nucleotides match TRBD1. The V gene end was trimmed by 5 bases and the J gene end by 6 bases; junction bases not matched to a gene: 6. The germline CDR1 and CDR2 sequences are SGHTS and YDEGEE. CDR3 size: 14 residues. Here the CDR3 reads CASSSGQGRNIQYF. Here the CDR3 DNA reads TGTGCCAGCAGTTCCGGACAGGGGCGAAACATTCAGTACTTC.

This clonotype was seen ten or more times. The chain links TRBV27 to TRBJ2-7, with 7 nucleotides matching TRBD1. Germline CDR1 reads MNHEY; CDR2 reads SMNVEV (reference sequence). Germline trimming cut 4 bases from V and 5 bases from J; bases unmatched to any gene: 8. This CDR3 comprises 14 residues. In DNA form, the CDR3 reads TGTGCCAGCAGTTCCAACAGGGGATCCCACGAGCAGTACTTC. Its translation is CASSSNRGSHEQYF.